The 27 T cell receptor beta chains reported below all come from one sample, sequenced in a study of blood T cell repertoires in COVID-19. Some clones are missing from TCRdb's copy, which holds only in-frame ones; the method was immunoSEQ multiplex PCR. The table includes 150,000 to 200,000 clones, about 80% detected once. Sample: peripheral blood. The origin of the receptors is a woman older than 75 with acute or convalescent COVID-19.

The V gene is TRBV30, the J gene TRBJ2-7; 8 bases are a match to TRBD1. The CDR3 is 11 amino acids. Germline V gene lookup returns CDR1 GTSNPN and CDR2 SVGIG (reference sequence). V was clipped by 6 bases and J by 5 bases; unmatched bases: 3. The CDR3 is CACQDRDEQYF. The CDR3 DNA follows: TGTGCCTGCCAGGACAGGGACGAGCAGTACTTC.

V and J are TRBV28 and TRBJ2-2; TRBD2 matches at 11 bases. The CDR3 is 16 amino acids. V dropped 6 bases and J dropped 8; count of bases not matched to a gene: 11. Germline V gene data show CDR1 as MDHEN and CDR2 as SYDVKM. The CDR3 loop is CASRLAGGPSTGELFF. The CDR3 region has the DNA TGTGCCAGCAGGTTAGCGGGAGGGCCAAGCACGGGGGAGCTGTTTTTT.

The chain employs TRBV10-2 and TRBJ2-1, with 13 bases lining up with TRBD2. This CDR3 has 16 residues. Germline V gene data show CDR1 as WSHSY and CDR2 as SAAADI. The J segment lost 6 bases and the V segment lost 6 bases, leaving 8 bases of the junction unmatched. The CDR3 bases are TGCGCCAGCAGCGCTGGGGGACTAGCGGGATTCAATGAGCAGTTCTTC. Translating gives CASSAGGLAGFNEQFF.

This chain connects TRBV19 to TRBJ1-1; TRBD1 matches 10 bases. Germline CDR1 is LNHDA and CDR2 is SQIVND (reference sequence). The CDR3 runs to 15 residues. V gave up 6 bases and J gave up 4 bases; unmatched junction bases: 8. CDR3 loop: CASSPLGQGGTEAFF. The CDR3 DNA reads TGTGCCAGTAGCCCCCTAGGACAGGGGGGCACTGAAGCTTTCTTT.

This clone has only one observation. The chain employs TRBV7-8 and TRBJ2-1, with 16 bases fitting TRBD2. This CDR3 region has 16 residues. V gave up 4 bases and J gave up 4 bases; unmatched junction bases: 1. Germline CDR1 is SGHVS and CDR2 is FQNEAQ. CDR3 DNA: TGTGCCAGCAGCTCGGGACTAGCGGGGGGGTACAATGAGCAGTTCTTC. It is translated as CASSSGLAGGYNEQFF.

The chain has TRBV5-1 and TRBJ2-3, with D uncertain. Germline V gene data show CDR1 as SGHRS and CDR2 as YFSETQ. This CDR3 region has 12 residues. Trimming stripped 4 bases from V and 6 bases from J, with 9 bases between. CDR3 coding DNA: TGCGCCAGCAGCAATGCGCGGGATACGCAGTATTTT. Its translation is CASSNARDTQYF.

Only one count was recorded for this clone. V usage is TRBV28 and J usage is TRBJ1-4; tentatively, D is TRBD1 (5 bases). Germline V lookup: CDR1 MDHEN, CDR2 SYDVKM. The V and J ends lost 3 bases and 7 bases respectively, with 15 bases between them. The CDR3 is made up of 15 amino acids. The CDR3 here is CASSLAGDAGEKLFF. The CDR3 DNA reads TGTGCCAGCAGTTTGGCGGGGGACGCCGGTGAAAAACTGTTTTTT. The variable domain in full, completed from reference TRBV28 and TRBJ1-4, reads DVKVTQSSRYLVKRTGEKVFLECVQDMDHENMFWYRQDPGLGLRLIYFSYDVKMKEKGDIPEGYSVSREKKERFSLILESASTNQTSMYLCASSLAGDAGEKLFFGSGTQLSVL.

As DNA, the CDR3 is TGTGCCAGCAGCCCATCCGGGAGGTCCTCTGGAAACACCATATATTTT. Translated: CASSPSGRSSGNTIYF. The chain joins TRBV3-1 (or the pseudogene TRBV3-2) to TRBJ1-3; D not resolved. V lost 4 bases to trimming and J lost 0 bases, with 13 bases between them. Germline-derived CDR1 and CDR2 are LGHDT and YNNKEL (reference sequence). This CDR3 has 16 amino acids.

V is TRBV5-1 and J is TRBJ2-7; D not resolved. Trimming removed 0 bases from V and 7 bases from J, with 8 bases in between. This CDR3 spans 12 amino acids. Germline loops: CDR1 SGHRS, CDR2 YFSETQ. CDR3 in amino acids: CASSLAGMEQYF. As DNA, the CDR3 is TGCGCCAGCAGCTTGGCCGGTATGGAGCAGTACTTC.

The rearrangement uses TRBV28 and TRBJ1-6, with D possibly TRBD1 on 5 matching bases. The germline V and J ends were trimmed by 7 bases and 8 bases, with 9 bases remaining between them. The germline V gene encodes CDR1 MDHEN and CDR2 SYDVKM. This CDR3 contains 12 residues. The CDR3 protein is CASNRGDSPLHF. The CDR3 DNA is TGTGCCAGCAACCGGGGGGATTCACCCCTCCACTTT. Full variable domain (missing parts from reference TRBV28 and TRBJ1-6): DVKVTQSSRYLVKRTGEKVFLECVQDMDHENMFWYRQDPGLGLRLIYFSYDVKMKEKGDIPEGYSVSREKKERFSLILESASTNQTSMYLCASNRGDSPLHFGNGTRLTVT.

J is TRBJ2-1 and V is TRBV7-9; 7 bases are a match to TRBD1. V lost 1 base, J lost 7 bases, and 16 bases stayed unmatched. The germline gives CDR1 SEHNR, CDR2 FQNEAQ (reference sequence). The CDR3 loop spans 18 amino acids. DNA of the CDR3: TGTGCCAGCAGCTTAGTCCTACCGGGACAGATTTTGCGGAATGAGCAGTTCTTC. Amino acids: CASSLVLPGQILRNEQFF. The full variable domain, its missing parts supplied by reference TRBV7-9 and TRBJ2-1, is DTGVSQNPRHKITKRGQNVTFRCDPISEHNRLYWYRQTLGQGPEFLTYFQNEAQLEKSRLLSDRFSAERPKGSFSTLEIQRTEQGDSAMYLCASSLVLPGQILRNEQFFGPGTRLTVL.

The chain carries TRBV28 and TRBJ2-3; tentative D call: TRBD2 (6 bases). Trimming stripped 1 base from V and 2 bases from J, with 10 bases between. Germline CDR1 reads MDHEN; CDR2 reads SYDVKM. The CDR3 runs 15 residues. Here the CDR3 reads CASSLLGGDTDTQYF. CDR3 sequence (DNA): TGTGCCAGCAGTTTATTAGGAGGGGACACAGATACGCAGTATTTT.

The rearrangement joins TRBV2 to TRBJ2-3; 10 bases are a match to TRBD2. This CDR3 is 16 amino acids long. The trim removed 2 bases at V and 7 bases at J, leaving 9 bases unmatched. Looked up from germline, CDR1 is SNHLY and CDR2 is FYNNEI. The CDR3 here is CASSERTSGLYNTQYF. In DNA, the CDR3 is TGTGCCAGCAGTGAAAGGACTAGCGGATTATACAATACGCAGTATTTT.

This clone has more than one count but fewer than ten. Mismatch with germline at one junction end may stem from a read error. V usage is TRBV6-5 and J usage is TRBJ1-2; tentative D call: TRBD1 (6 bases). The CDR3 extends over 13 amino acids. Germline CDR1 MNHEY, CDR2 SVGAGI. The CDR3: CASSYYRDGGYTF. Written as DNA, the CDR3 is TGTGCCAGCAGCTACTACAGGGATGGCGGCTACACCTTC.

This clone has at least ten counts. The chain is built from TRBV6-2 or TRBV6-3 and TRBJ2-2; 8 nucleotides match TRBD1. The CDR3 is made up of 18 amino acids. Unmatched junction bases numbered 8, after V lost 1 base and J lost 1 base. The germline V gene encodes CDR1 MNHEY and CDR2 SVGEGT. This CDR3 is CASSYLARQGWNTGELFF. CDR3 nucleotide sequence: TGTGCCAGCAGTTACTTAGCGAGACAGGGGTGGAACACCGGGGAGCTGTTTTTT.

This clone has at least ten counts. This sample includes further DNA sequences coding for the same CDR3. This rearrangement joins TRBV25-1 to TRBJ1-1; D is perhaps TRBD1 (6 bases). The CDR3 spans 14 residues. The V end was cut by 6 bases, the J end by 0 bases, with 11 bases between. Germline values: CDR1 MGHDK, CDR2 SYGVNS. CDR3 coding DNA: TGTGCCAGCAGCCACAGGGCTATGAACACTGAAGCTTTCTTT. Translating it yields CASSHRAMNTEAFF.

The rearrangement joins TRBV5-1 to TRBJ1-1; D possibly corresponds to TRBD1 (5 bases). There are 15 residues in the CDR3. Germline CDR1 SGHRS, CDR2 YFSETQ. Trimming pared 1 base from V and 6 bases from J, leaving 16 bases between. The CDR3 protein is CASSLYSSQGSEAFF. DNA for the CDR3: TGCGCCAGCAGCTTGTATAGTAGTCAGGGATCTGAAGCTTTCTTT.

In its sample, this clone was seen a few times. The chain employs TRBV4-3 and TRBJ2-5; 7 bases match TRBD2. V was pared by 4 bases and J by 9 bases, with 14 bases of the junction left unmatched. The CDR3 covers 15 residues. Per germline, CDR1 LGHNA and CDR2 YSLEER. The CDR3 reads CASSLQRAGVGAQYF. The DNA of the CDR3 is TGCGCCAGCAGCCTACAGCGCGCGGGAGTTGGGGCCCAGTACTTC.

V gene TRBV14 combines with J gene TRBJ2-5; 9 nucleotides agree with TRBD2. The CDR3 has 17 residues. Germline values: CDR1 SGHDN, CDR2 FVKESK. V gave up 0 bases and J gave up 5 bases; unmatched junction bases: 10. In DNA, the CDR3 is TGTGCCAGCAGCCAAGAGATAGGGACTAGCCTCGCGGAGACCCAGTACTTC. Translating gives CASSQEIGTSLAETQYF.

The V and J genes are TRBV18 and TRBJ1-5; D remains ambiguous. The V gene's germline CDR1 is KGHSH and CDR2 LQKENI. With 3 bases removed from V and 0 bases from J, the gap between germline ends came to 12 bases. This CDR3 comprises 16 residues. For the CDR3, the DNA is TGTGCCAGCTCACCTCTGGGAGGAACTAGCAATCAGCCCCAGCATTTT. Residues: CASSPLGGTSNQPQHF.

The genes are TRBV27 and TRBJ2-5, with a weak D call TRBD2 (5 bases). Deletions cut 6 bases from V and 6 bases from J, with 26 bases between. CDR1 is MNHEY, CDR2 SMNVEV, per germline (reference sequence). This CDR3 is built from 17 residues. The CDR3 sequence is CASSRAPTTGVPQTQYF. CDR3 nucleotide sequence: TGTGCCAGCAGCCGTGCCCCGACTACTGGGGTCCCGCAGACCCAGTACTTC.

The CDR3 DNA reads as TGCGCCAGCAGCCCCTGGACAGGGGACGGCTACACCTTC. It encodes CASSPWTGDGYTF. V is TRBV4-1 and J is TRBJ1-2; 9 bases align to TRBD1. V was pared by 4 bases and J by 8 bases, with 5 bases of the junction left unmatched. This CDR3 region has 13 residues. The germline V gene encodes CDR1 MGHRA and CDR2 YSYEKL.

The chain recombines TRBV29-1 with TRBJ2-5; D perhaps matches TRBD2 (6 bases). V lost 4 bases and J lost 4, with 13 bases in between. The CDR3 is 13 residues long. Germline V gives CDR1 SQVTM, CDR2 ANQGSEA. In DNA, the CDR3 is TGCAGCGTTGGGGGGACTTTTGGAGAGACCCAGTACTTC. This codes for CSVGGTFGETQYF.

This chain links TRBV5-6 with TRBJ1-1; D gene unclear. The CDR3 sequence is 12 residues long. The V end was cut by 4 bases, the J end by 6 bases, with 10 bases between. Germline V gene lookup returns CDR1 SGHDT and CDR2 YYEEEE. The CDR3 DNA sequence: TGTGCCAGCAGCCATCGAGGGTCTGAAGCTTTCTTT. This sequence encodes CASSHRGSEAFF.

This clone was found a few times. This chain links TRBV5-1 with TRBJ2-7; 7 bases line up with TRBD1. Germline CDR1 and CDR2: SGHRS and YFSETQ. The junction had 12 bases not matched to a gene; V was cut back by 4 bases and J by 8 bases. The CDR3 runs 14 residues. The CDR3 DNA is TGCGCCAGCAGCGGGGACAGACAGGGTGGAAAGCAGTACTTC. It specifies CASSGDRQGGKQYF.

For the CDR3, the DNA is TGTGCCAGCAGCTCCCAGCAGGCGAACACTGAAGCTTTCTTT. Protein sequence: CASSSQQANTEAFF. The chain links TRBV5-6 to TRBJ1-1; D gene uncertain. The CDR3 is 14 residues long. Germline V gene lookup returns CDR1 SGHDT and CDR2 YYEEEE. V was trimmed by 3 bases and J by 1 base, leaving 10 bases between them.

The chain uses TRBV28 and TRBJ2-7; 7 bases fit TRBD2. V lost 2 bases to trimming and J lost 9 bases; unmatched junction nucleotides: 13. This CDR3 has 15 amino acids. Germline loops: CDR1 MDHEN, CDR2 SYDVKM. The CDR3 region has the DNA TGTGCCAGCAGTTTAACGGCGGGAGCTCTAAGCGGGCAGTACTTC. It translates to CASSLTAGALSGQYF.